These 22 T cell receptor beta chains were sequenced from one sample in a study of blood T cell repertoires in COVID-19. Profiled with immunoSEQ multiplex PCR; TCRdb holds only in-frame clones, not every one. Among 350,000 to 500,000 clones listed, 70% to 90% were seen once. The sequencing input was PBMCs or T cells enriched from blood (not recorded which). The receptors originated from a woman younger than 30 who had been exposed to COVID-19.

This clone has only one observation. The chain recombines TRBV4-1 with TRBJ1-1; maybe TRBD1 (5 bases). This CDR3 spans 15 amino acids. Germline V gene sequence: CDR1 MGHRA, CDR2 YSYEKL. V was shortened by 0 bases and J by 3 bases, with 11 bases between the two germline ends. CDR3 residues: CASSQDPVGDTEAFF. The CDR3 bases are TGCGCCAGCAGCCAAGATCCGGTAGGGGACACTGAAGCTTTCTTT.

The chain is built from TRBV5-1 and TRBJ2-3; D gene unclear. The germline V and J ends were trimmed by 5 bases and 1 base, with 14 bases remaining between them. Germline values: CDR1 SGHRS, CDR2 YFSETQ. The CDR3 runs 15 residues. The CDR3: CASSSSGSRTDTQYF. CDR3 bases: TGCGCCAGCAGTTCATCAGGTTCTCGCACAGATACGCAGTATTTT.

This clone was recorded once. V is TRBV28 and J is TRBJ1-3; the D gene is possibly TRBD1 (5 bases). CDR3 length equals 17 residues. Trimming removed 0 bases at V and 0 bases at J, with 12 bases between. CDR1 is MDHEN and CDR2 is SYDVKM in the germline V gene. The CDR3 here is CASSLWAGSSSGNTIYF. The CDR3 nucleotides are TGTGCCAGCAGTTTATGGGCAGGGTCCTCCTCTGGAAACACCATATATTTT.

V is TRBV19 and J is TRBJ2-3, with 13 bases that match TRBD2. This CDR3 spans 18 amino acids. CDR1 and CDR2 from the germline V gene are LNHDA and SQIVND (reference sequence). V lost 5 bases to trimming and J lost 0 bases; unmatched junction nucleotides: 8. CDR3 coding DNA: TGTGCCAGTAGTCGGCGGACTAGCGGGGGCCTTAGCACAGATACGCAGTATTTT. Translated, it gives CASSRRTSGGLSTDTQYF.

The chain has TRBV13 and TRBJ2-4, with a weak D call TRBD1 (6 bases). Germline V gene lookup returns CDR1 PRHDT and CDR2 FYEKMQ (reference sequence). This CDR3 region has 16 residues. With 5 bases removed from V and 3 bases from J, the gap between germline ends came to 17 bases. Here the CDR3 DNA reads TGTGCCAGCAGCCCGCCCGGGACACACAACAAAAACATTCAGTACTTC. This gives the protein CASSPPGTHNKNIQYF. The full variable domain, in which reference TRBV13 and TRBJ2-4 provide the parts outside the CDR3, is AAGVIQSPRHLIKEKRETATLKCYPIPRHDTVYWYQQGPGQDPQFLISFYEKMQSDKGSIPDRFSAQQFSDYHSELNMSSLELGDSALYFCASSPPGTHNKNIQYFGAGTRLSVL.

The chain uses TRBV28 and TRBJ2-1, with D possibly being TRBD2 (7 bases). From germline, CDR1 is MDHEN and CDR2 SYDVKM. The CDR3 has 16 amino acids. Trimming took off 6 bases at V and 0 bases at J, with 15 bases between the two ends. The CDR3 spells CASRGRGESSYNEQFF. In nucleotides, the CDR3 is TGTGCCAGCAGGGGGAGGGGGGAGAGCTCCTACAATGAGCAGTTCTTC.

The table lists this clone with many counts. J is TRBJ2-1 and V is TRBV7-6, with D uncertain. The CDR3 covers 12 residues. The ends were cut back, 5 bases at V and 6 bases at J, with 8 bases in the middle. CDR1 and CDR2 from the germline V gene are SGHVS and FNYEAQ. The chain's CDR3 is CASSRMFNEQFF. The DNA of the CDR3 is TGTGCCAGCAGCCGTATGTTCAATGAGCAGTTCTTC.

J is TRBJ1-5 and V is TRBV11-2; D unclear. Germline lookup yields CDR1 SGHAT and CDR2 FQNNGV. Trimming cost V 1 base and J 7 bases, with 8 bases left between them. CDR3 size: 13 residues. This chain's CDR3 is CASSLGREQPQHF. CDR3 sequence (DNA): TGTGCCAGCAGCTTAGGTAGAGAACAGCCCCAGCATTTT.

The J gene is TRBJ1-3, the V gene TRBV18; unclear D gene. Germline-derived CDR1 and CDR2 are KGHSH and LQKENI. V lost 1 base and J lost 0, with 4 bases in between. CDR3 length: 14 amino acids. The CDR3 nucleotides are TGTGCCAGCTCACCACTAGACTCTGGAAACACCATATATTTT. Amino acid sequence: CASSPLDSGNTIYF.

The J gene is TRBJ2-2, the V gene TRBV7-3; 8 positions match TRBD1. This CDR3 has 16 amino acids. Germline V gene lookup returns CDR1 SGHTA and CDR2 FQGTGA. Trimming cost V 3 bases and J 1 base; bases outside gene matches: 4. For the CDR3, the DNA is TGTGCCAGCAGCTTCATCGGGACAGGGAACACCGGGGAGCTGTTTTTT. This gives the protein CASSFIGTGNTGELFF.

The CDR3 DNA follows: TGCAGCGTAGATCAAACTAGCTCCTACAATGAGCAGTTCTTC. Translation: CSVDQTSSYNEQFF. The chain employs TRBV29-1 and TRBJ2-1; maybe TRBD2 (5 bases). CDR1 and CDR2 (germline): SQVTM, ANQGSEA. This CDR3 comprises 14 residues. Deletions cut 6 bases from V and 0 bases from J, with 12 bases between.

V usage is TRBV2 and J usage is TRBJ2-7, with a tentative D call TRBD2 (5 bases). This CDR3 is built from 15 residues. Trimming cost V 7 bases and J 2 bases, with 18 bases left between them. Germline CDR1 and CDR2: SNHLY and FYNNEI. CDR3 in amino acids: CASNPMASTAYEQYF. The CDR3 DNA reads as TGTGCCAGCAACCCCATGGCTAGCACGGCCTACGAGCAGTACTTC. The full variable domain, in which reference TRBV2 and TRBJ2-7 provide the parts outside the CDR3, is EPEVTQTPSHQVTQMGQEVILRCVPISNHLYFYWYRQILGQKVEFLVSFYNNEISEKSEIFDDQFSVERPDGSNFTLKIRSTKLEDSAMYFCASNPMASTAYEQYFGPGTRLTVT.

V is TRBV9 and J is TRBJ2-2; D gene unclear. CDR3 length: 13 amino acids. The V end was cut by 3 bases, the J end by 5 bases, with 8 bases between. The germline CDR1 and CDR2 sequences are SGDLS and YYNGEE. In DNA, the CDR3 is TGTGCCAGCAGCGCCCTTTTAACCGGGGAGCTGTTTTTT. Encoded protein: CASSALLTGELFF. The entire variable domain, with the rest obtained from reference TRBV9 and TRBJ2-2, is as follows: DSGVTQTPKHLITATGQRVTLRCSPRSGDLSVYWYQQSLDQGLQFLIQYYNGEERAKGNILERFSAQQFPDLHSELNLSSLELGDSALYFCASSALLTGELFFGEGSRLTVL.

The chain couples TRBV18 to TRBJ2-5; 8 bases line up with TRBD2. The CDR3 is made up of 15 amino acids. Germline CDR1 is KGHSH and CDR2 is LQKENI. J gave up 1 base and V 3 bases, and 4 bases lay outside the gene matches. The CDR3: CASSPVAGSQETQYF. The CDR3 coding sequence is TGTGCCAGCTCACCTGTAGCGGGGAGCCAAGAGACCCAGTACTTC.

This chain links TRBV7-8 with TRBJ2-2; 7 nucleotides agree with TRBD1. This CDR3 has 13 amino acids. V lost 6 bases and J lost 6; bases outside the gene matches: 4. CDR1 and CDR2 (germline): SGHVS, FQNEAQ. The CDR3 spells CASSSGGAGELFF. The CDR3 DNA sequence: TGTGCCAGCAGTTCAGGGGGAGCCGGGGAGCTGTTTTTT.

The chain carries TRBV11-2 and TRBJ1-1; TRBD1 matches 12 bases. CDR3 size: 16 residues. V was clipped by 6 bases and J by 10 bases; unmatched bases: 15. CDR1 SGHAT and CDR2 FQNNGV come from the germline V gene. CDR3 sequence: CASRTSGTGGNLGAFF. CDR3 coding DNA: TGTGCCAGCAGAACCTCCGGGACAGGGGGCAATTTGGGAGCTTTCTTT.

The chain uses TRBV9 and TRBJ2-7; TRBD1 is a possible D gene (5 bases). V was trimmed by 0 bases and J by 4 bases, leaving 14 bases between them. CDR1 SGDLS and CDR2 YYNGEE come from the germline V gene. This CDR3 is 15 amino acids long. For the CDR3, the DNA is TGTGCCAGCAGCGTAGACTTCCAGGGTCGTTACGAGCAGTACTTC. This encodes CASSVDFQGRYEQYF.

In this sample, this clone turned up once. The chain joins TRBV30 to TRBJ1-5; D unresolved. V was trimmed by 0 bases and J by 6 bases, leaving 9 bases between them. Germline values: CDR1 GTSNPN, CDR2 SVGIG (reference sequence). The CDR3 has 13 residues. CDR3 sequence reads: CAWSVDGGQPQHF. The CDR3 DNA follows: TGTGCCTGGAGTGTAGACGGAGGTCAGCCCCAGCATTTT.

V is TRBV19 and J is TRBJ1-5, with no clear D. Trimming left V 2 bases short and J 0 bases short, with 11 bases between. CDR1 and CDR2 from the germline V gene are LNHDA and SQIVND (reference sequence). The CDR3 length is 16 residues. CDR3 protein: CASSISGGYSNQPQHF. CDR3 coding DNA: TGTGCCAGTAGTATATCCGGAGGATATAGCAATCAGCCCCAGCATTTT. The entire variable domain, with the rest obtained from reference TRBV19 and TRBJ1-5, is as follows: DGGITQSPKYLFRKEGQNVTLSCEQNLNHDAMYWYRQDPGQGLRLIYYSQIVNDFQKGDIAEGYSVSREKKESFPLTVTSAQKNPTAFYLCASSISGGYSNQPQHFGDGTRLSIL.

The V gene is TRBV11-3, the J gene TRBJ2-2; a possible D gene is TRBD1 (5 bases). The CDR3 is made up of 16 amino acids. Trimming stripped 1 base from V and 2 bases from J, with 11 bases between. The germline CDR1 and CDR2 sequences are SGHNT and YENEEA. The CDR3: CASSLGGQVNTGELFF. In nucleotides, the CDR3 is TGTGCCAGCAGCTTAGGGGGCCAGGTCAACACCGGGGAGCTGTTTTTT. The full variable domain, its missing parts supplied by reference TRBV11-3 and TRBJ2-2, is EAGVVQSPRYKIIEKKQPVAFWCNPISGHNTLYWYLQNLGQGPELLIRYENEEAVDDSQLPKDRFSAERLKGVDSTLKIQPAELGDSAVYLCASSLGGQVNTGELFFGEGSRLTVL.

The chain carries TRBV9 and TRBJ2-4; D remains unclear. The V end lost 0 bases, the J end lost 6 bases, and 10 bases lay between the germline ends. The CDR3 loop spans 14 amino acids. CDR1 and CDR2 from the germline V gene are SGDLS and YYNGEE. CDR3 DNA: TGTGCCAGCAGCGTAGGGCAGGTCGGAAACATTCAGTACTTC. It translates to CASSVGQVGNIQYF.

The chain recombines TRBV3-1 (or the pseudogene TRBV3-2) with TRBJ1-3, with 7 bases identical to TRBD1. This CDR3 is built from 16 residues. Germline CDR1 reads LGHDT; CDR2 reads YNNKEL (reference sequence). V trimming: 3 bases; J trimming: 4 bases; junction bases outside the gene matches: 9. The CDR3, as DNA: TGTGCCAGCAGCCAGTGGGACAGCTCTTCCGGAAACACCATATATTTT. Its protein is CASSQWDSSSGNTIYF.